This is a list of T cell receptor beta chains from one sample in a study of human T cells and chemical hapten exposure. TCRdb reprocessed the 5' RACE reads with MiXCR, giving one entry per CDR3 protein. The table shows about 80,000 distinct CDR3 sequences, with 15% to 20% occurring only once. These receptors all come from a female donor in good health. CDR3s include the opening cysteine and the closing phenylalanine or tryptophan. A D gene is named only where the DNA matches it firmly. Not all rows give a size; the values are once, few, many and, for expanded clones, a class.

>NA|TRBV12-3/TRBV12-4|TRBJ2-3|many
CASSLFGSTDTQYF
TGTGCCAGCAGTTTGTTCGGAAGCACAGATACGCAGTATTTT
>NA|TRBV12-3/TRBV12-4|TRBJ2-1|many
CASSLGGTRNNEQFF
TGTGCCAGCAGTTTAGGAGGGACCCGAAACAATGAGCAGTTCTTC
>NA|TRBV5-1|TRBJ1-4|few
CASSLVGTAGEKLFF
TGCGCCAGCAGCTTGGTTGGGACGGCCGGCGAAAAACTGTTTTTT
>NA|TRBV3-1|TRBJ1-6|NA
CASSQVNSPLHF
TGTGCCAGCAGCCAAGTTAATTCACCCCTCCACTTT
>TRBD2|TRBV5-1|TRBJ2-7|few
CASSAGGSYEQYF
TGCGCCAGCAGCGCGGGGGGATCCTACGAGCAGTACTTC
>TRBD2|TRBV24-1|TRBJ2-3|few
CATSESGTSGGRYSTDTQYF
TGTGCCACCAGTGAAAGCGGGACTAGCGGGGGGCGATATAGCACAGATACGCAGTATTTT
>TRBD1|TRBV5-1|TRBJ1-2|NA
CASSPTGTELGGYGYTF
TGCGCCAGCAGCCCGACCGGGACAGAATTAGGGGGCTATGGCTACACCTTC
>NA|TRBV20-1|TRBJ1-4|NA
CSARVRREKLFF
TGCAGTGCTAGAGTTCGGAGGGAAAAACTGTTTTTT
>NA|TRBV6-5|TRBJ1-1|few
CASSRDLRRGVTEAFF
TGTGCCAGCAGCCGAGACCTCCGACGAGGAGTCACTGAAGCTTTCTTT
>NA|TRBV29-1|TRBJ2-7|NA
CSVGAGHQAYEQYF
TGCAGCGTTGGTGCGGGACACCAAGCCTACGAGCAGTACTTC
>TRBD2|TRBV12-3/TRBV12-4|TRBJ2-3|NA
CASSPSGGRTDTQYF
TGTGCCAGCAGCCCTAGCGGGGGGCGCACAGATACGCAGTATTTT
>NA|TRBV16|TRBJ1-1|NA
CASSPQIGGRNTEAFF
TGTGCCAGCAGCCCCCAGATTGGGGGGAGGAACACTGAAGCTTTCTTT
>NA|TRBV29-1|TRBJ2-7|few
CSAGGLGGRPYEQYF
TGCAGCGCTGGGGGCTTGGGGGGCCGGCCCTACGAGCAGTACTTC
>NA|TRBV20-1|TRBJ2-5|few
CSARLEWGETQYF
TGCAGTGCTAGACTAGAATGGGGAGAGACCCAGTACTTC
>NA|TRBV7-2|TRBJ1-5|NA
CASSLGGAYNQPQHF
TGTGCCAGCAGCTTAGGAGGAGCCTACAATCAGCCCCAGCATTTT
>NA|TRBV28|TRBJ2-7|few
CASRVGGPSSYEQYF
TGTGCCAGCAGGGTCGGAGGGCCAAGCTCCTACGAGCAGTACTTC
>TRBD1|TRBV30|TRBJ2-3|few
CAWKLLEGQGSDTQYF
TGTGCCTGGAAACTCTTAGAGGGACAGGGATCAGATACGCAGTATTTT
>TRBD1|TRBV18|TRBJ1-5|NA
CASSPTGTGGYQPQHF
TGTGCCAGCTCACCAACCGGGACAGGGGGCTATCAGCCCCAGCATTTT
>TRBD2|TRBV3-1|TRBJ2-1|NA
CASTPGGGRWNEQFF
TGTGCCAGCACTCCCGGGGGGGGCCGATGGAATGAGCAGTTCTTC
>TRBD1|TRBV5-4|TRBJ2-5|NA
CASSPPRQGTQETQYF
TGTGCCAGCAGCCCACCCCGACAGGGGACTCAAGAGACCCAGTACTTC
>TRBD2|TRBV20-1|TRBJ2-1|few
CSARDPLGGSSYNEQFF
TGCAGTGCTAGAGACCCCCTCGGCGGGAGCTCCTACAATGAGCAGTTCTTC
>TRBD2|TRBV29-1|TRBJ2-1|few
CSALGTSAGVGEQFF
TGCAGCGCCCTAGGGACTAGCGCTGGGGTGGGTGAGCAGTTCTTC
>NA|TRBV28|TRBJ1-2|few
CASSTPTKDNSF
TGTGCCAGCAGCACCCCCACCAAGGACAACAGCTTC
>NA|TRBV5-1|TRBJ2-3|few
CASKAGITDTQYF
TGCGCCAGCAAGGCGGGAATCACAGATACGCAGTATTTT
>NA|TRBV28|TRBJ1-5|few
CASSFLPGARQPQHF
TGTGCCAGCAGTTTTTTACCAGGGGCCAGACAGCCCCAGCATTTT
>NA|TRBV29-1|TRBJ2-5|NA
CSGSDTPFRQQETQYF
TGCAGCGGCTCAGACACCCCCTTTCGACAGCAAGAGACCCAGTACTTC
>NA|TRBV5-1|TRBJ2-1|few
CASSLDAIRGTSYNEQFF
TGCGCCAGCAGCTTGGACGCTATTCGGGGGACCTCCTACAATGAGCAGTTCTTC
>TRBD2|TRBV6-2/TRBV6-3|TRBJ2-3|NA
CASSLTSGGSSTDTQYF
TGTGCCAGCAGTCTCACTAGCGGGGGGTCGAGCACAGATACGCAGTATTTT
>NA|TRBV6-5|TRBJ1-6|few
CASNAAGQHSPLHF
TGTGCCAGCAATGCGGCAGGGCAACATTCACCCCTCCACTTT
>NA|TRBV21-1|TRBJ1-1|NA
CASSKIRWGRLGMNTEAFF
TGTGCCAGCAGCAAAATACGTTGGGGTAGGCTAGGAATGAACACTGAAGCTTTCTTT
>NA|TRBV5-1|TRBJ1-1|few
CASSPTTANTEAFF
TGCGCCAGCAGCCCGACGACGGCAAACACTGAAGCTTTCTTT
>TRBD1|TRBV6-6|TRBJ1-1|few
CASSSGQGKLNTEAFF
TGTGCCAGCAGTTCCGGACAGGGGAAGTTGAACACTGAAGCTTTCTTT
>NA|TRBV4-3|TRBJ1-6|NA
CASSQVGQGYNSPLHF
TGCGCCAGCAGCCAAGTGGGTCAGGGCTACAATTCACCCCTCCACTTT
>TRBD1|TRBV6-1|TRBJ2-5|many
CASSEAGTGGETQYF
TGTGCCAGCAGTGAAGCTGGGACAGGGGGGGAGACCCAGTACTTC
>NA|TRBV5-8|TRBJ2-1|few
CASSLGVLADSYNEQFF
TGTGCCAGCAGCTTGGGGGTCCTGGCGGATTCCTACAATGAGCAGTTCTTC
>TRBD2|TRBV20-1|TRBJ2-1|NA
CSARDPSGRGDEQFF
TGCAGTGCTAGAGACCCTAGCGGGAGGGGCGATGAGCAGTTCTTC
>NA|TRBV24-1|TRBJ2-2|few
CATSPGWDNTGELFF
TGTGCCACCAGTCCGGGGTGGGACAACACCGGGGAGCTGTTTTTT
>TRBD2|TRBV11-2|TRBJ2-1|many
CASSLDPNPSGSFFF
TGTGCCAGCAGCTTAGATCCGAATCCTAGCGGGAGTTTTTTCTTC
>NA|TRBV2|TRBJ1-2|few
CASTGQSNYGYTF
TGTGCCAGCACTGGACAGTCTAACTATGGCTACACCTTC
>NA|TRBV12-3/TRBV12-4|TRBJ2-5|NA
CASRIYGDEKTQYF
TGTGCCAGCAGGATCTATGGGGATGAAAAGACCCAGTACTTC
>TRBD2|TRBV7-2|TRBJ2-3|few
CASSPRTSGRADASTDTQYF
TGTGCCAGCAGCCCACGGACTAGCGGGAGGGCCGACGCTAGCACAGATACGCAGTATTTT
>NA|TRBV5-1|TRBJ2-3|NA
CASSYYPGGRTDTQYF
TGCGCCAGCAGCTATTATCCGGGGGGCCGCACAGATACGCAGTATTTT
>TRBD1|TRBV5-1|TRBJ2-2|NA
CASSSTGADTGELFF
TGCGCCAGCAGCTCAACAGGGGCGGACACCGGGGAGCTGTTTTTT
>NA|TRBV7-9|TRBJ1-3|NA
CASSLEGTSGNTIYF
TGTGCCAGCAGCTTAGAGGGGACCTCTGGAAACACCATATATTTT